This TCR beta chain is from a study of control samples from healthy donors and cancer patients (dated by TCRdb to about 2020). About this clone itself: The antigen it binds to is not known. No much larger clone exists at a distance of one base, and base qualities are not known. Other nucleotide sequences in the sample specify the same CDR3.

Receptors were amplified or captured by the immunoSEQ multiplex PCR assay. TCRdb limited this immuneACCESS table to in-frame rearrangements with V and J called. A share of clones is missing; checked studies link under half to unresolved V genes, and the rest is unexplained. In all, the sample holds about 65,000 clones, and over 75% of those were seen once. In total, the top ten clones hold around 1.3% of the sample. The CDR3 contains 18 residues, cysteine and phenylalanine counted. The CDR3 DNA has 54 bases and is translated from base 1. V drops 4 bases and J drops 1 base, leaving 22 bases in between. The CDR1 and CDR2 encoded by the germline V gene (reference sequence) are SEHNR and FQNEAQ.

Sequenced input: PBMCs. The sequence was collected from a woman between 50 and 59 years old with colorectal cancer. The receptor chain draws on TRBV7-9 and TRBJ2-5; the D gene is possibly TRBD2, with 6 bases matching. The CDR3 region has the sequence CASSSPGGGRLFQETQYF. The DNA reads TGTGCCAGCAGCTCCCCCGGGGGAGGCCGACTCTTCCAAGAGACCCAGTACTTC.